This T cell receptor beta chain was sequenced in a study of blood T cells in healthy people across ages. A second PCR, run for about 6 to 11 cycles, used a sample-barcoded 5' primer plus a J-beta primer mix. Per-sample output comprised a minimum of 2.5 million paired-end reads containing CDR3. TCRdb independently ran MiXCR on the 5' RACE reads; one entry per CDR3 protein. The sample records over 1,200,000 distinct CDR3 sequences, around 59% being singletons. Study observations and caveats: Diversity estimates from one million T cells were considered underestimates. A roughly linear fall in TCR beta diversity per million T cells was seen with increasing age.

As concerns this clonotype: Its specificity is unknown.

V lost 6 bases to trimming and J lost 8 bases, with 13 bases between them. CDR1 and CDR2 from the germline V gene are SEHNR and FQNEAQ (reference sequence). The length of the CDR3 is 12 residues. Sequences were obtained from blood. This clonotype was sampled from a man aged 18 to 29 in good health. The chain is built from TRBV7-9 and TRBJ1-2, with D hard to call. CDR3 residues: CASSRKGNGYTF. In DNA form, the CDR3 reads TGTGCCAGCAGTCGGAAGGGAAACGGCTACACCTTC.